A selection of T cell receptor beta chains follows, all from one sample in a study of early stage breast cancer tumors. Assay used: immunoSEQ multiplex PCR; TCRdb lists only in-frame clones, some missing. The data hold tens of thousands of clones, with around 80% observed a single time. The specimen was blood. These receptors were obtained from a person between 55 and 69 years old with breast cancer. The CDR3 runs from the conserved cysteine through the conserved F or W. A D gene is named only where the DNA matches it firmly. Size is stated for part of the rows, as once, few or many counts, or as a class when the clone is expanded.

V	D	size	J	length	DNA	CDR3
TRBV5-4	NA	NA	TRBJ2-1	13	TGTGCCAGCAGCTTGGGTCGGGGGATTGAGCAGTTCTTC	CASSLGRGIEQFF
TRBV7-8	TRBD2	few	TRBJ2-7	16	TGTGCCAGCAGCTTAGCGTTGAAGCGGGGGCGGGACGAGCAGTACTTC	CASSLALKRGRDEQYF
TRBV12-5	TRBD1	NA	TRBJ1-5	17	TGTGCTAGTGGTTTGGTACAGGGGACGGTTAGCAATCAGCCCCAGCATTTT	CASGLVQGTVSNQPQHF
TRBV4-1	NA	NA	TRBJ2-1	15	TGCGCCAGCAGCACTCATGGGGGCTCCTACAATGAGCAGTTCTTC	CASSTHGGSYNEQFF
TRBV15	NA	NA	TRBJ1-2	13	TGTGCCACCAGCCCCGGGAGGGACTATGGCTACACCTTC	CATSPGRDYGYTF
TRBV19	TRBD1	once	TRBJ1-5	13	TGTGCCAGTAGAGCGACAGGGACTCAGCCCCAGCATTTT	CASRATGTQPQHF
TRBV28	NA	NA	TRBJ2-7	15	TGTGCCAGCACAGGTGGGGACACCCCCCTGGGCGAGCAGTACTTC	CASTGGDTPLGEQYF
TRBV5-6	TRBD1	NA	TRBJ1-2	14	TGTGCCAGCAGCGGGCGGGACAGGGCAGGTGGCTACACCTTC	CASSGRDRAGGYTF
TRBV29-1	NA	NA	TRBJ2-7	14	TGCAGCGTCGCCAGTGATTATTCCTTCTACGAGCAGTACTTC	CSVASDYSFYEQYF
TRBV28	NA	NA	TRBJ1-4	10	TGTGCCAGCTGGCGGGGAAAACTGTTTTTT	CASWRGKLFF
TRBV6-1	NA	NA	TRBJ1-4	18	TGTGCCAGCAGTGAATCTATGTGGCAGGGGCATGGGACGGAAAAACTGTTTTTT	CASSESMWQGHGTEKLFF
TRBV5-5	NA	NA	TRBJ1-2	12	TGTGCCAGCAGCTTGGGAGAGGATGGCTACACCTTC	CASSLGEDGYTF
TRBV7-2	NA	few	TRBJ2-7	11	TGTGCCAGCAGCCGGGGGTACGAGCAGTACTTC	CASSRGYEQYF
TRBV5-1	TRBD2	once	TRBJ2-5	15	TGCGCCAGCAGCCCCCGACTAGCGGAGCAAGAGACCCAGTACTTC	CASSPRLAEQETQYF
TRBV5-1	NA	NA	TRBJ1-1	14	TGCGCCAGCACCGGGACTGCCGGGAACACTGAAGCTTTCTTT	CASTGTAGNTEAFF
TRBV28	TRBD2	NA	TRBJ2-1	15	TGTGCCAGCAGTCAGGGACTAGTGTCTGGCAATGAGCAGTTCTTC	CASSQGLVSGNEQFF
TRBV28	NA	NA	TRBJ1-2	15	TGTGCCAGCAGCCGTCTCCTAGTCCCCCGGGCGGGCTACACCTTC	CASSRLLVPRAGYTF
TRBV6-1	NA	NA	TRBJ2-5	13	TGTGCCAGCAGCTCGGAGAAACAAGAGACCCAGTACTTC	CASSSEKQETQYF
TRBV2	TRBD2	once	TRBJ2-3	15	TGTGCCAGCAGTACCTTAGCGGGGAGCACAGATACGCAGTATTTT	CASSTLAGSTDTQYF
TRBV30	NA	NA	TRBJ2-1	12	TGTGCCTGGACCCTCGGGGAGAATGAGCAGTTCTTC	CAWTLGENEQFF
TRBV7-3	TRBD2	NA	TRBJ2-3	15	TGTGCCAGCAGCCCCCTAGCGGGAAGCACAGATACGCAGTATTTT	CASSPLAGSTDTQYF
TRBV19	NA	few	TRBJ1-5	14	TGTGCCAGTACGAGGCAGGGGTTGAGTCAGCCCCAGCATTTT	CASTRQGLSQPQHF
TRBV28	NA	few	TRBJ2-1	10	TGTGCCAGCGGAAACAATGAGCAGTTCTTC	CASGNNEQFF
TRBV28	TRBD1	NA	TRBJ1-5	18	TGTGCCAGCAAAAGGTTTAGGGGGGGACAGGGAGGTCCCGAGCCCCAGCATTTT	CASKRFRGGQGGPEPQHF
TRBV7-9	NA	NA	TRBJ2-7	10	TGTGCCAGCAGCCTCTACGAGCAGTACTTC	CASSLYEQYF
TRBV6-1	NA	NA	TRBJ2-5	13	TGTGCCAGCAGGACCGCAGGGATAGAGACCCAGTACTTC	CASRTAGIETQYF
TRBV11-2	NA	NA	TRBJ2-1	13	TGTGCCAGCACCATTAGCGTCTACAATGAGCAGTTCTTC	CASTISVYNEQFF
TRBV4-1	TRBD1	NA	TRBJ1-6	15	TGCGCCAGCAGCACAGGGGTGGGGTATAATTCACCCCTCCACTTT	CASSTGVGYNSPLHF
TRBV6-1	NA	NA	TRBJ1-2	15	TGTGCCAGCAGTGCGGGGGGGGGACTTGTCTATGGCTACACCTTC	CASSAGGGLVYGYTF
TRBV21-1	NA	once	TRBJ2-5	15	TGTGCCAGCAGCAAAGGTAAGGGCAACGATGAGACCCAGTACTTC	CASSKGKGNDETQYF
TRBV21-1	NA	NA	TRBJ2-2	12	TGTGCCACTGGACAGGGGGCCGGGGAGCTGTTTTTT	CATGQGAGELFF
TRBV5-1	NA	few	TRBJ1-6	15	TGCGCCAGCAGCTCCACCGGGACAACGTCTACACCCCTCCACTTT	CASSSTGTTSTPLHF
TRBV2	TRBD2	NA	TRBJ2-2	16	TGTGCCAGCAGTCCGACTAGCGGGGGGTTCACCGGGGAGCTGTTTTTT	CASSPTSGGFTGELFF
TRBV28	NA	NA	TRBJ2-3	13	TGTGCCGGGTCTGCGAGGAACACAGATACGCAGTATTTT	CAGSARNTDTQYF
TRBV6-1	TRBD2	NA	TRBJ2-3	17	TGTGCCAGCAGTGAAGGGGGGTTAGCGGGAAGCACAGATACGCAGTATTTT	CASSEGGLAGSTDTQYF
TRBV29-1	NA	few	TRBJ1-2	12	TGCAGCGTTGCGTTGGGGGCCAGTGGCTACACCTTC	CSVALGASGYTF
TRBV30	NA	NA	TRBJ1-2	13	TGTGCCTCCTCTCGGCAGGGCGATTTTGGCTACACCTTC	CASSRQGDFGYTF
TRBV28	NA	NA	TRBJ2-3	14	TGTGCCAGCCAGGTGGGGGGCACAACAGATACGCAGTATTTT	CASQVGGTTDTQYF
TRBV6-1	NA	once	TRBJ2-7	10	TGTGCCCACGGGGGAGAAGAGCAGTACTTC	CAHGGEEQYF
TRBV7-9	NA	NA	TRBJ1-3	14	TGTGCCAGCAGCTTAGGGATTCCTGGAAACACCATATATTTT	CASSLGIPGNTIYF
TRBV7-9	NA	NA	TRBJ2-7	15	TGTGCCAGCAGCAACGGGTTAAGACGCCGGTACGAGCAGTACTTC	CASSNGLRRRYEQYF
TRBV2	TRBD1	NA	TRBJ2-2	16	TGTGCCAGCAGTGAAATGGACAGGGGTGCAACCGGGGAGCTGTTTTTT	CASSEMDRGATGELFF
TRBV9	NA	once	TRBJ2-2	11	TGTGCCAGCAGTAGAGGCGGGGAGCTGTTTTTT	CASSRGGELFF
TRBV19	NA	NA	TRBJ2-1	14	TGTGCCAGTAGTCTGGTAGATTGGGGCAATGAGCAGTTCTTC	CASSLVDWGNEQFF
TRBV2	NA	NA	TRBJ2-5	14	TGTGCCAGCAGCCCGCTATCTTTTCAAGAGACCCAGTACTTC	CASSPLSFQETQYF
TRBV6-7	NA	once	TRBJ1-4	16	TGTGCCAGCAGTTACTCAGGGCTTGCAACTAATGAAAAACTGTTTTTT	CASSYSGLATNEKLFF
TRBV5-4	NA	NA	TRBJ1-4	15	TGTGCCAGCAGCTTGACGTTGGGCAGTGGGGAAAAACTGTTTTTT	CASSLTLGSGEKLFF
TRBV6-4	NA	NA	TRBJ1-1	14	TGTGCCAGCAGTTACGGGTTGCTGAACACTGAAGCTTTCTTT	CASSYGLLNTEAFF
TRBV21-1	NA	NA	TRBJ1-2	12	TGTGCCAGCAGCAAAGAGGCCTATGGCTACACCTTC	CASSKEAYGYTF
TRBV15	NA	NA	TRBJ2-7	13	TGTGCCACCAGCAGAGATTTAGGCTACGAGCAGTACTTC	CATSRDLGYEQYF
TRBV5-4	TRBD1	NA	TRBJ2-7	16	TGTGCCAGCAGCCCTAGGGCAGGGGGTCGCTCCTACGAGCAGTACTTC	CASSPRAGGRSYEQYF
TRBV28	NA	NA	TRBJ2-3	14	TGTGCCAGCAGTTCTAGCGCTAGCACAGATACGCAGTATTTT	CASSSSASTDTQYF
TRBV28	NA	NA	TRBJ2-5	13	TGTGCCAGCAGAAGACAGGGAGGGGAGACCCAGTACTTC	CASRRQGGETQYF
TRBV5-4	TRBD2	NA	TRBJ2-1	18	TGTGCCAGCAGGACTAGCGGGAGGGCCGGTTGGTCCTACAATGAGCAGTTCTTC	CASRTSGRAGWSYNEQFF